The 29 T cell receptor beta chains below come from one sample, sequenced in a study of T cells expressing NK-cell markers. TCRdb reworked the 5' RACE reads into one entry per CDR3 protein, no DNA. The sample totals more than 250,000 distinct CDR3 sequences. Material for sequencing was blood T cells: a sorted CD56 or NKG2C T cell subset, CD4+ or CD8+ T cells, or bulk PBMC T cells (not recorded which). All receptors derive from a young man in good health.

V usage is TRBV12-3 or TRBV12-4 and J usage is TRBJ2-5; the D gene TCRdb calls, TRBD1, cannot be checked with no DNA. The CDR3 consists of 12 residues. This CDR3 reads CASSATGETQYF.

The chain joins TRBV12-3 or TRBV12-4 to TRBJ1-5; TCRdb selects TRBD1, and the lack of DNA leaves this call unchecked. The CDR3 consists of 15 residues. The CDR3 loop reads CASREQGANNQPQHF.

This chain connects TRBV29-1 to TRBJ2-1; TCRdb's D call of TRBD2 is untestable without DNA. This CDR3 is 14 amino acids long. CDR1 and CDR2 from the germline V gene are SQVTM and ANQGSEA. CDR3 loop: CSAIEGRSYNEQFF.

CDR3 protein: CASSLEASGLGELFF. J is TRBJ2-2 and V is TRBV5-1. The germline V gene has CDR1 SGHRS and CDR2 YFSETQ. CDR3 length: 15 amino acids.

The J gene is TRBJ2-7, the V gene TRBV29-1; the TCRdb call, TRBD1, lacks DNA for checking. CDR3 length: 13 residues. Germline loops: CDR1 SQVTM, CDR2 ANQGSEA. This CDR3 reads CSAGGGPMVEQYF.

The V call is TRBV20-1, the J call TRBJ2-1; TCRdb gives TRBD1 as the D gene, but with no DNA this cannot be confirmed. Germline CDR1 reads DFQATT; CDR2 reads SNEGSKA (reference sequence). The CDR3 is 14 amino acids. The CDR3 spells CSAAGTVNDNEQFF.

V usage is TRBV12-3 or TRBV12-4 and J usage is TRBJ1-3; the D call from TCRdb, TRBD1, cannot be confirmed without DNA. The CDR3 has 16 amino acids. This CDR3 reads CASSLGALLSGNTIYF.

The rearrangement joins TRBV10-3 to TRBJ2-1. From germline, CDR1 is ENHRY and CDR2 SYGVKD. The CDR3 sequence is 13 residues long. CDR3 residues: CAISESEVFEQFF.

The CDR3 here is CASRETGQTQPQHF. The rearrangement joins TRBV28 to TRBJ1-5; the D call from TCRdb, TRBD1, cannot be confirmed without DNA. This CDR3 comprises 14 residues. Germline V gene sequence: CDR1 MDHEN, CDR2 SYDVKM.

The genes are TRBV5-8 and TRBJ2-1. Germline assignment: CDR1 SGHTS and CDR2 YDEGEE. The CDR3 runs 17 residues. CDR3 sequence: CASSLDRARSSYNEQFF.

The genes are TRBV23-1 and TRBJ2-3; TCRdb names TRBD2, which stays unverified in the absence of DNA. TRBV23-1 is identified as an open reading frame with a role that is uncertain. This CDR3 has 16 residues. The CDR3 is CASSQSAVGSTDTQYF.

The chain employs TRBV28 and TRBJ1-1. The germline gives CDR1 MDHEN, CDR2 SYDVKM. This CDR3 contains 13 residues. CDR3 amino acids: CASSPPRDSEAFF.

The chain couples TRBV11-1 to TRBJ2-5; no DNA is available, so the TRBD2 call from TCRdb remains unchecked. Looked up from germline, CDR1 is SGHAT and CDR2 is FQDESV (reference sequence). The CDR3 runs 17 residues. CDR3 sequence reads: CASSPMASGRASETQYF.

CDR3: CASSLGGLQETQYF. The rearrangement joins TRBV12-3 or TRBV12-4 to TRBJ2-5. The CDR3 has 14 residues.

The chain combines TRBV20-1 with TRBJ2-7; no DNA is available, so the TRBD1 call from TCRdb remains unchecked. Germline values: CDR1 DFQATT, CDR2 SNEGSKA (reference sequence). The CDR3 contains 11 residues. The CDR3 is CSASLQGQQYF.

The chain employs TRBV12-3 or TRBV12-4 and TRBJ1-5. CDR3 size: 14 residues. The CDR3 reads CASSSTSAYQPQHF.

The chain uses TRBV20-1 and TRBJ2-1; TCRdb returns TRBD1, unconfirmable since there is no DNA. CDR1 is DFQATT and CDR2 is SNEGSKA in the germline V gene (reference sequence). This CDR3 comprises 14 residues. The CDR3 sequence: CSASDRAPGNEQFF.

This sequence joins TRBV20-1 and TRBJ2-1; no DNA is available, so the TRBD2 call from TCRdb remains unchecked. The CDR3 length is 15 residues. From germline, CDR1 is DFQATT and CDR2 SNEGSKA (reference sequence). CDR3 sequence: CSAPPGRREAWEQFF.

The V and J genes are TRBV7-2 and TRBJ2-1; the D gene TCRdb calls, TRBD2, cannot be checked with no DNA. The CDR3 totals 15 residues. Germline V gives CDR1 SGHTA, CDR2 FQGNSA. CDR3 sequence: CASSLVGTASDEQFF.

The V and J genes are TRBV7-6 and TRBJ2-2; the D call of TRBD2 rests on TCRdb alone, since no DNA is present to check it. The CDR3 has 21 amino acids. The V gene's germline CDR1 is SGHVS and CDR2 FNYEAQ. CDR3 sequence: CASSLHPISGLAGGNTGELFF.

This chain uses TRBV20-1 with TRBJ1-2; TCRdb outputs TRBD1, but without DNA this stays unchecked. The CDR3 has 13 residues. CDR1 and CDR2 from the germline V gene are DFQATT and SNEGSKA (reference sequence). CDR3 protein: CSASITEGYGYTF.

The chain has TRBV6-1 and TRBJ2-3. The length of the CDR3 is 15 residues. The V gene's germline CDR1 is MNHNS and CDR2 SASEGT. The CDR3 region is CASSRLGASTDTQYF.

V is TRBV30 and J is TRBJ2-1. This CDR3 region has 12 residues. Germline-derived CDR1 and CDR2 are GTSNPN and SVGIG (reference sequence). This chain's CDR3 is CAWRLLNNEQFF. Full variable domain (remainder filled in from reference TRBV30 and TRBJ2-1): SQTIHQWPATLVQPVGSPLSLECTVEGTSNPNLYWYRQAAGRGLQLLFYSVGIGQISSEVPQNLSASRPQDRQFILSSKKLLLSDSGFYLCAWRLLNNEQFFGPGTRLTVL.

The chain couples TRBV7-2 to TRBJ2-7; TCRdb's D call of TRBD2 is untestable without DNA. CDR1 and CDR2 (germline): SGHTA, FQGNSA. The CDR3 is made up of 15 amino acids. CDR3 sequence: CASSPRGLAAYEQYF. Supplemented by reference TRBV7-2 and TRBJ2-7, the full variable domain reads GAGVSQSPSNKVTEKGKDVELRCDPISGHTALYWYRQSLGQGLEFLIYFQGNSAPDKSGLPSDRFSAERTGGSVSTLTIQRTQQEDSAVYLCASSPRGLAAYEQYFGPGTRLTVT.

The rearrangement uses TRBV9 and TRBJ1-6. From germline, CDR1 is SGDLS and CDR2 YYNGEE. The CDR3 has 15 amino acids. The CDR3: CASSARGIDNSPLHF.

The rearrangement links TRBV9 to TRBJ2-5. This CDR3 is built from 14 residues. The germline CDR1 and CDR2 sequences are SGDLS and YYNGEE. CDR3 region: CASSVGVLRETQYF.

The chain carries TRBV9 and TRBJ2-3. Germline CDR1 and CDR2: SGDLS and YYNGEE. The CDR3 is made up of 15 amino acids. The CDR3 region is CASSDRLAFPDTQYF.

V usage is TRBV28 and J usage is TRBJ2-1. The CDR3 runs to 16 residues. The germline V gene encodes CDR1 MDHEN and CDR2 SYDVKM. CDR3 amino acids: CASSLVPATGSNEQFF.

The chain combines TRBV27 with TRBJ2-1; the D gene TCRdb calls, TRBD2, cannot be checked with no DNA. CDR1 and CDR2 (germline): MNHEY, SMNVEV (reference sequence). The CDR3 runs 17 residues. The CDR3 reads CASSLTLAGLSYNEQFF.